The 15 T cell receptor beta chains reported below all come from one sample, sequenced in a study of cytomegalovirus exposure and HLA in healthy donors. The PCR employed 60 Vbeta primers together with 13 Jbeta primers. Profiling relied on immunoSEQ multiplex PCR, and the TCRdb table lists in-frame clones only, not all of them. The table has tens of thousands of clones, 74% seen once. The sample was PBMCs. These TCRs come from a young man in good health and CMV-seronegative.

Within the sample, this clone is medium-sized. V is TRBV18 and J is TRBJ2-1; 8 bases are shared with TRBD2. Trimming removed 7 bases from V and 6 bases from J; junction bases left unmatched: 11. There are 15 residues in the CDR3. CDR1 is KGHSH, CDR2 LQKENI, per germline. In nucleotides, the CDR3 is TGTGCCAGCTACCCGGGGGGGGCTTCCGTCAATGAGCAGTTCTTC. Amino acids: CASYPGGASVNEQFF.

The chain carries TRBV30 and TRBJ2-2; the match to TRBD2 covers 7 bases. The V gene's germline CDR1 is GTSNPN and CDR2 SVGIG (reference sequence). The CDR3 covers 15 residues. Trimming took 1 base from V and 3 from J; bases not matched to a gene: 5. CDR3 region: CAWSGASGYTGELFF. The CDR3 DNA reads TGTGCCTGGAGTGGGGCTAGCGGCTACACCGGGGAGCTGTTTTTT.

This clone appeared a single time. The rearrangement links TRBV7-3 to TRBJ2-1; tentatively, D is TRBD1 (6 bases). V lost 3 bases and J 5 bases, leaving 14 bases between the germline ends. Germline V gene sequence: CDR1 SGHTA, CDR2 FQGTGA. The CDR3 sequence is 15 residues long. CDR3 region: CASSLKGERDNEQFF. For the CDR3, the DNA is TGTGCCAGCAGCTTGAAGGGGGAAAGGGACAATGAGCAGTTCTTC.

This clone came up a few times. This chain joins TRBV10-1 and TRBJ1-3, with D unresolved. Germline V lookup: CDR1 WNHNN, CDR2 SYGVQD (reference sequence). V was trimmed by 3 bases and J by 0 bases, leaving 9 bases between them. This CDR3 spans 15 amino acids. CDR3 residues: CASSDPGNSGNTIYF. In nucleotides, the CDR3 is TGCGCCAGCAGTGACCCGGGGAACTCTGGAAACACCATATATTTT.

The V call is TRBV5-4, the J call TRBJ1-2; no clear D gene. CDR1 and CDR2 (germline): SGHNT, YYREEE (reference sequence). V dropped 4 bases and J dropped 4 bases, with 11 bases sitting between them. The CDR3 totals 13 residues. The CDR3 region has the DNA TGTGCCAGCAGCGTTACTGCGGGCTATGGCTACACCTTC. Its protein is CASSVTAGYGYTF.

This clone was seen more than once but under ten times. The chain uses TRBV30 and TRBJ1-1; the D gene is possibly TRBD1 (6 bases). Germline CDR1 and CDR2: GTSNPN and SVGIG (reference sequence). With 1 base removed from V and 10 bases from J, the gap between germline ends came to 10 bases. The CDR3 is 11 residues long. CDR3 DNA sequence: TGTGCCTGGAGTGGGACAGAGCCAGCTTTCTTT. Amino acids: CAWSGTEPAFF.

J is TRBJ2-5 and V is TRBV13; 12 bases line up with TRBD2. V lost 5 bases and J lost 2; bases outside the gene matches: 9. Germline values: CDR1 PRHDT, CDR2 FYEKMQ (reference sequence). The length of the CDR3 is 17 residues. The CDR3 nucleotides read TGTGCCAGCAGCGGGGGGATCGGACTAGCGGGACAAGAGACCCAGTACTTC. Residues: CASSGGIGLAGQETQYF.

The rearrangement joins TRBV21-1 to TRBJ2-7; TRBD1 is taken as the D call from the table, unchecked against the DNA. TRBV21-1 counts as a pseudogene. The CDR3 contains 14 residues. Written as DNA, the CDR3 is TGTGCCAGCAGCGGGGCGGACAGCTTATACGAGCAGTACTTC. Its translation is CASSGADSLYEQYF.

J is TRBJ1-2 and V is TRBV30; D remains ambiguous. This CDR3 contains 13 residues. V was cut by 5 bases and J by 7 bases, with 17 bases left in between. Germline CDR1 and CDR2: GTSNPN and SVGIG (reference sequence). The CDR3, as DNA: TGTGCCTGGGTGGACCTAGCTCCATGTGGCTACACCTTC. It yields the protein CAWVDLAPCGYTF.

The chain employs TRBV2 and TRBJ2-7, with D possibly TRBD2 on 5 matching bases. The CDR3 has 13 residues. CDR1 is SNHLY and CDR2 is FYNNEI in the germline V gene. Trimming pared 3 bases from V and 3 bases from J, leaving 9 bases between. The CDR3 region is CASSDRGDYEQYF. The CDR3 nucleotides are TGTGCCAGCAGTGACCGGGGAGACTACGAGCAGTACTTC. Variable domain in full (rest from reference TRBV2 and TRBJ2-7): EPEVTQTPSHQVTQMGQEVILRCVPISNHLYFYWYRQILGQKVEFLVSFYNNEISEKSEIFDDQFSVERPDGSNFTLKIRSTKLEDSAMYFCASSDRGDYEQYFGPGTRLTVT.

This sequence joins TRBV28 and TRBJ1-2; 9 bases map to TRBD1. The V segment lost 5 bases and the J segment 4 bases; nucleotides outside the gene matches: 11. From germline, CDR1 is MDHEN and CDR2 SYDVKM. The CDR3 contains 16 residues. In DNA form, the CDR3 reads TGTGCCAGCAGTCCAACCGACAGGGGGATCCTCTATGGCTACACCTTC. Residues: CASSPTDRGILYGYTF.

The rearrangement links TRBV6-1 to TRBJ2-7, with 7 bases that match TRBD1. The V segment lost 8 bases and the J segment 4 bases; nucleotides outside the gene matches: 2. Germline CDR1 MNHNS, CDR2 SASEGT. CDR3 size: 11 residues. CDR3 amino acids: CASGQVYEQYF. Written as DNA, the CDR3 is TGTGCCAGCGGACAGGTTTACGAGCAGTACTTC.

V is TRBV5-1 and J is TRBJ2-5; 9 bases align to TRBD2. Germline CDR1 SGHRS, CDR2 YFSETQ. The CDR3 extends over 15 amino acids. The V gene end was trimmed by 0 bases and the J gene end by 7 bases; junction bases not matched to a gene: 7. For the CDR3, the DNA is TGCGCCAGCAGCTTGGAGCGGGAGGACTCAGGGACCCAGTACTTC. Its translation: CASSLEREDSGTQYF.

This clone was picked up a small number of times. This chain connects TRBV4-1 to TRBJ1-2, with no clear D. This CDR3 has 14 residues. Trimming stripped 1 base from V and 3 bases from J, with 9 bases between. CDR1 MGHRA and CDR2 YSYEKL come from the germline V gene. The CDR3 here is CASSQGGSYYGYTF. The DNA of the CDR3 is TGCGCCAGCAGCCAAGGCGGCAGTTACTATGGCTACACCTTC.

The chain carries TRBV5-1 and TRBJ2-2; D remains ambiguous. V lost 0 bases and J lost 2, with 11 bases in between. This CDR3 contains 16 residues. Germline CDR1 is SGHRS and CDR2 is YFSETQ. CDR3 nucleotide sequence: TGCGCCAGCAGCTTGGCCAATGGGCTCAACACCGGGGAGCTGTTTTTT. Protein sequence: CASSLANGLNTGELFF.